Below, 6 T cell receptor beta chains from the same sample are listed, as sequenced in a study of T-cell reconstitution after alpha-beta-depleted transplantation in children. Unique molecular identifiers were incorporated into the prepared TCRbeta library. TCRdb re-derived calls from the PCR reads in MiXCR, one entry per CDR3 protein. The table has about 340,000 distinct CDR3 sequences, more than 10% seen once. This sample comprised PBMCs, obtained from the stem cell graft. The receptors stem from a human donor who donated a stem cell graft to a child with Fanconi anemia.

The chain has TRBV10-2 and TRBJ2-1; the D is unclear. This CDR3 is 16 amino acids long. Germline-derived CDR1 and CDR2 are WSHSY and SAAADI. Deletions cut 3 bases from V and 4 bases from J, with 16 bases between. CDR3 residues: CASSEPRSLGYNEQFF. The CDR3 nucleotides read TGCGCCAGCAGTGAACCCAGGTCCTTGGGGTACAATGAGCAGTTCTTC.

The DNA of the CDR3 is TGCAGCGGGACAGGGGCTTTCCCAGAGACCCAGTACTTC. Its translation: CSGTGAFPETQYF. This chain uses TRBV20-1 with TRBJ2-5; 10 bases line up with TRBD1. Germline CDR1 is DFQATT and CDR2 is SNEGSKA (reference sequence). This CDR3 contains 13 residues.

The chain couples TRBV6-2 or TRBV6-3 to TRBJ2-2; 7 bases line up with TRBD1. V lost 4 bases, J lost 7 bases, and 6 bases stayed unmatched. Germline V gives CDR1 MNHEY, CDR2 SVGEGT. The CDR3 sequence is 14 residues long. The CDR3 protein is CASSSTGPFGELFF. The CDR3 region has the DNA TGTGCCAGCAGTTCGACAGGGCCCTTCGGGGAGCTGTTTTTT.

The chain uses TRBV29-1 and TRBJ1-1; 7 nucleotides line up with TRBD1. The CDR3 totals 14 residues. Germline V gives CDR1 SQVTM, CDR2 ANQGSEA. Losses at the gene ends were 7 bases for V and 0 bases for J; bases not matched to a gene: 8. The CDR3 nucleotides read TGCAGCGCTAATCAGGGGGGAATGAACACTGAAGCTTTCTTT. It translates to CSANQGGMNTEAFF.

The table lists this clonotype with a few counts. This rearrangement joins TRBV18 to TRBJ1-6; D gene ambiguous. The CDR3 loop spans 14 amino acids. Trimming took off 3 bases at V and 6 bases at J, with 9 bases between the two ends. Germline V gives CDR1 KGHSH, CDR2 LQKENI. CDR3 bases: TGTGCCAGCTCACCCTCGGCGGTTAATTCACCCCTCCACTTT. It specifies CASSPSAVNSPLHF. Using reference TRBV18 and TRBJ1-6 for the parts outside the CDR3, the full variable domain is NAGVMQNPRHLVRRRGQEARLRCSPMKGHSHVYWYRQLPEEGLKFMVYLQKENIIDESGMPKERFSAEFPKEGPSILRIQQVVRGDSAAYFCASSPSAVNSPLHFGNGTRLTVT.

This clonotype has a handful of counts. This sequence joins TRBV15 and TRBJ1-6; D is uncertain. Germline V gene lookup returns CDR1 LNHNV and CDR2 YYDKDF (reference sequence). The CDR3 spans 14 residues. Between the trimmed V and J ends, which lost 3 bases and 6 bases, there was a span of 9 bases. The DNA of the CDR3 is TGTGCCACCAGCAGGGGGAATTCTAATTCACCCCTCCACTTT. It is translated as CATSRGNSNSPLHF.